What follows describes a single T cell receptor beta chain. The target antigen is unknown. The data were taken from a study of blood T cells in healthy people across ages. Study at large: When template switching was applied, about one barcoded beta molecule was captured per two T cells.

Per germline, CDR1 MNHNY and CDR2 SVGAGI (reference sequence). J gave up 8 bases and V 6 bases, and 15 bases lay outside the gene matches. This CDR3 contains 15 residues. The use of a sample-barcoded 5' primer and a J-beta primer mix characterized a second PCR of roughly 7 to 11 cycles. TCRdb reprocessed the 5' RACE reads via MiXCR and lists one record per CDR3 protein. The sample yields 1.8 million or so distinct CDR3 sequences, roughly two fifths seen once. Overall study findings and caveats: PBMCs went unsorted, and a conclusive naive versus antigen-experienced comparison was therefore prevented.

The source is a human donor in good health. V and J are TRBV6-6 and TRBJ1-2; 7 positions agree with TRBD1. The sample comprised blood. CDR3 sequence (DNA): TGTGCCAGCAGGCCAGCCGACAGGGTCAGAGAGGGCTACACCTTC. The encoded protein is CASRPADRVREGYTF.